This is a list of T cell receptor beta chains from one sample in a study of Ad26.COV2.S vaccination and SARS-CoV-2 variants. Produced via immunoSEQ multiplex PCR; TCRdb's table is partial and in-frame only. The table records approximately 240,000 clones, over 75% of them present only once. The sample consisted of peripheral blood, taken in a trial of Ad26.COV2.S vaccine versus placebo. The receptor set was obtained from a person aged 18 to 65 who received the Ad26.COV2.S COVID-19 vaccine or a placebo. Each CDR3 is given with its conserved first and last residue. The D gene is left open where the match is weak. Clone size is shown for a subset of rows, as once, few, many or a class of expanded clone.

>.|TRBJ2-2|TRBV4-3|.
TGCGCCAGCAGCCAAGATGGCGCCGGGGTTACCGGGGAGCTGTTTTTT
CASSQDGAGVTGELFF
>.|TRBJ1-2|TRBV29-1|.
TGCAGCGTTGAGGCAGGGACCCGTGGCTACACCTTC
CSVEAGTRGYTF
>.|TRBJ2-3|TRBV19|TRBD2
TGTGCCAGTAGCCGCAATAGCGGGGGGACTTCGGATACGCAGTATTTT
CASSRNSGGTSDTQYF
>.|TRBJ2-7|TRBV5-6|TRBD2
TGTGCCAGCAGCTTGGGCCTTAGCGGGGGGTCCACCTACGAGCAGTACTTC
CASSLGLSGGSTYEQYF
>.|TRBJ2-3|TRBV6-5|TRBD2
TGTGCCAGCGGGGCTAGCGGGAGGGCCGTGGATACGCAGTATTTT
CASGASGRAVDTQYF
>.|TRBJ2-7|TRBV7-2|.
TGTGCCAGCAGCGTACCGGGATTATCCTACGAGCAGTACTTC
CASSVPGLSYEQYF
>.|TRBJ1-6|TRBV14|TRBD1
TGTGCCAGCAGCCTCCGAACAGGGGCAGGTTCACCCCTCCACTTT
CASSLRTGAGSPLHF
>.|TRBJ2-1|TRBV28|.
TGTGCCAGCAGCTACAGGCTCAATGAGCAGTTCTTC
CASSYRLNEQFF
>.|TRBJ1-5|TRBV28|.
TGTGCCAGCCGAGGACACCTAAGCAATCAGCCCCAGCATTTT
CASRGHLSNQPQHF
>.|TRBJ2-7|TRBV4-3|.
TGCGCCAGCAGCCAAGAAGGGAACGAGCAGTACTTC
CASSQEGNEQYF
>.|TRBJ1-1|TRBV18|.
TGTGCCAGCTCCCCCGTCACGGGGGGAAACGAAGCTTTCTTT
CASSPVTGGNEAFF
>.|TRBJ2-7|TRBV5-1|.
TGCGCCAGCAGCTTGGACGGATACGAGCAGTACTTC
CASSLDGYEQYF
>.|TRBJ2-7|TRBV9|TRBD1
TGTGCCAGCAGCGTAGGGGGACAGGGGATTTACGAGCAGTACTTC
CASSVGGQGIYEQYF
>.|TRBJ1-2|TRBV7-2|TRBD1
TGTGCCAGCAGCTTAGACACCCGGGACAGGGGCAATGGCTACACCTTC
CASSLDTRDRGNGYTF
>.|TRBJ2-3|TRBV20-1|TRBD2
TGCAGTGCTAGTAGACTAGCGGGCACAGATACGCAGTATTTT
CSASRLAGTDTQYF
>.|TRBJ1-1|TRBV5-4|.
TGTGCCAGCAGCTTTTCCATTGACAGTGGGGCTGAAGCTTTCTTT
CASSFSIDSGAEAFF
>.|TRBJ2-2|TRBV19|.
TGTGCCAGTGATGTAGGGGGTACCGGGGAGCTGTTTTTT
CASDVGGTGELFF
>.|TRBJ2-7|TRBV30|.
TGTGCCTGGAGGTCCCGGGACCGCTCCTACGAGCAGTACTTC
CAWRSRDRSYEQYF
>.|TRBJ2-1|TRBV27|.
TGTGCCAGCAGTTCCACCGGGACTATCAGGGGGAATGAGCAGTTCTTC
CASSSTGTIRGNEQFF
>.|TRBJ2-2|TRBV5-6|.
TGTGCCAGCAGCTTGGCCGGGAGAGAGAACACCGGGGAGCTGTTTTTT
CASSLAGRENTGELFF
>.|TRBJ1-4|TRBV25-1|TRBD1
TGTGCCAGCAGTTTGACAGGGGGAGGTGAAAAACTGTTTTTT
CASSLTGGGEKLFF
>.|TRBJ1-5|TRBV6-2/TRBV6-3|.
TGTGCCAGCAGTTACAGAGGGAACAATCAGCCCCAGCATTTT
CASSYRGNNQPQHF
>.|TRBJ2-5|TRBV11-2|.
TGTGCCAGCAGCTTAGTCACCAAGACCCAGTACTTC
CASSLVTKTQYF
>.|TRBJ1-4|TRBV28|.
TGTGCCAGCAGCTTAAACGGGTGGGAAAAACTGTTTTTT
CASSLNGWEKLFF
>.|TRBJ2-5|TRBV19|.
TGTGCCAGTAGTATGGCCAGGGCCCAAGAGACCCAGTACTTC
CASSMARAQETQYF
>.|TRBJ2-3|TRBV7-2|TRBD2
TGTGCCAGCAGCCCCGGGACTACCGCTTCAAGAACGCAGTATTTT
CASSPGTTASRTQYF
>.|TRBJ1-4|TRBV6-5|.
TGTGCCAGCAGTTACCAAGCAACTAATGAAAAACTGTTTTTT
CASSYQATNEKLFF
>.|TRBJ2-3|TRBV7-9|.
TGTGCCAGCAGCTTAAGCATCTCTAGCACAGATACGCAGTATTTT
CASSLSISSTDTQYF
>.|TRBJ2-1|TRBV7-6|TRBD2
TGTGCCAGCAGCGTAGTCGGTAGCGGGGGGTCCCCGAGTGGGCAGTTCTTC
CASSVVGSGGSPSGQFF
>once|TRBJ2-7|TRBV29-1|TRBD1
TGCAGCGTTGAGGACAGGGGCCACGAGCAGTACTTC
CSVEDRGHEQYF
>.|TRBJ2-7|TRBV5-6|.
TGTGCCAGCAGCCTTGGGAGGTCAAGACTAGAGAGCTACGAGCAGTACTTC
CASSLGRSRLESYEQYF
>once|TRBJ2-6|TRBV19|.
TGTGCCAGTAGTATAGATCAATCTGGGGCCAACGTCCTGACTTTC
CASSIDQSGANVLTF
>.|TRBJ2-1|TRBV6-5|TRBD2
TGTGCCAGCAGTTACTCGAGCGGGAGACCCTACAATGAGCAGTTCTTC
CASSYSSGRPYNEQFF
>few|TRBJ1-1|TRBV30|.
TGTGCCTGTACCAGAGGTGGCCCTGAAGCTTTCTTT
CACTRGGPEAFF
>few|TRBJ2-5|TRBV7-8|.
TGTGCCAGCAGCCATAGCGGGGGACAGGGGAATAAAGAGACCCAGTACTTC
CASSHSGGQGNKETQYF
>.|TRBJ2-2|TRBV25-1|TRBD1
TGTGCCAGCGGACGGGACAGGGTCTCGAACACCGGGGAGCTGTTTTTT
CASGRDRVSNTGELFF
>.|TRBJ2-7|TRBV2|.
TGTGCCAGCAGACAACAGAACGAGCAGTACTTC
CASRQQNEQYF
>once|TRBJ2-2|TRBV29-1|TRBD1
TGCAGCGTCCGGGGACAGGGGGCGCTAAACGGGGAGCTGTTTTTT
CSVRGQGALNGELFF
>once|TRBJ1-1|TRBV29-1|TRBD1
TGCAGCGTTTGGACAGGACGAAACACTGAAGCTTTCTTT
CSVWTGRNTEAFF
>.|TRBJ2-7|TRBV3-1/TRBV3-2|TRBD1
TGTGCCAGCAGCCAAGGCCTCGGGACAGGGGTCGAGCAGTACTTC
CASSQGLGTGVEQYF
>.|TRBJ1-2|TRBV5-4|.
TGTGCCAGCAGCGAAGCAGTGAACTATGGCTACACCTTC
CASSEAVNYGYTF